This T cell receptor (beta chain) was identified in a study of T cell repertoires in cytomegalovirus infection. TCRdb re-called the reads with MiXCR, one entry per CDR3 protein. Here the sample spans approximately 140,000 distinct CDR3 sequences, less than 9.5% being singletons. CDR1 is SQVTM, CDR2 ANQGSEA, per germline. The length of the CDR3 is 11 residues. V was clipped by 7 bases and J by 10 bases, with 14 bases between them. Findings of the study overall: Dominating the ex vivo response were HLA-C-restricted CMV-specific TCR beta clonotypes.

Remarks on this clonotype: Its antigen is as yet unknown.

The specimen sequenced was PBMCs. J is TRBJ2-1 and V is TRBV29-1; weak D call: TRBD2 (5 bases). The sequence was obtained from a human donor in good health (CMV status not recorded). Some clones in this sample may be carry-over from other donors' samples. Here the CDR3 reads CSARPSQEQFF. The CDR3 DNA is TGCAGCGCCCGACCTAGCCAGGAGCAGTTCTTC.